One and the same sample provided the 20 T cell receptor beta chains below, sequenced in a study of cytomegalovirus exposure and HLA in healthy donors. Primers for the PCR totalled 60 Vbeta and 13 Jbeta. Method: immunoSEQ multiplex PCR; TCRdb's copy keeps in-frame clones and lacks some. Here the sample spans some 150,000 clones, 65% to 85% being singletons. Specimen: PBMCs. The receptors were sampled from a male donor in good health and CMV-seronegative.

The chain joins TRBV5-1 to TRBJ2-3, with TRBD2 matching 7 bases. The length of the CDR3 is 16 residues. Germline loops: CDR1 SGHRS, CDR2 YFSETQ. Trimming removed 0 bases from V and 1 base from J; junction bases left unmatched: 5. CDR3: CASSLGAGVRTDTQYF. For the CDR3, the DNA is TGCGCCAGCAGCTTGGGGGCGGGGGTACGCACAGATACGCAGTATTTT.

The chain combines TRBV11-2 with TRBJ2-7; 7 nucleotides align to TRBD2. The junction had 8 bases not matched to a gene; V was cut back by 5 bases and J by 1 base. Germline lookup yields CDR1 SGHAT and CDR2 FQNNGV. The CDR3 loop spans 15 amino acids. CDR3 coding DNA: TGTGCCAGCAGCGCATACCGGGACTATTCCTACGAGCAGTACTTC. This sequence encodes CASSAYRDYSYEQYF.

The chain links TRBV5-6 to TRBJ2-7, with 8 bases aligning to TRBD2. With V trimmed by 1 base and J by 6 bases, 6 bases remained unmatched. Looked up from germline, CDR1 is SGHDT and CDR2 is YYEEEE. The CDR3 loop spans 14 amino acids. The CDR3 protein is CASSLRGGSGEQYF. CDR3 coding DNA: TGTGCCAGCAGCTTGCGCGGGGGGAGCGGCGAGCAGTACTTC.

The V gene is TRBV18, the J gene TRBJ1-1; D remains unclear. This CDR3 region has 14 residues. V lost 5 bases, J lost 5 bases, and 15 bases lay in between. Germline V gives CDR1 KGHSH, CDR2 LQKENI. CDR3 protein: CASSSTTPSTEAFF. The DNA of the CDR3 is TGTGCCAGCTCAAGTACTACACCAAGTACTGAAGCTTTCTTT.

This clone was seen once. V gene TRBV2 combines with J gene TRBJ2-1; 10 bases are shared with TRBD1. The CDR3 consists of 15 residues. Germline V gene lookup returns CDR1 SNHLY and CDR2 FYNNEI. V was pared by 6 bases and J by 8 bases, with 10 bases of the junction left unmatched. The CDR3 protein is CASRGTGDMFYEQFF. The CDR3 bases are TGTGCCAGCAGAGGGACAGGGGATATGTTCTATGAGCAGTTCTTC.

Only one count was recorded for this clone. The rearrangement links TRBV11-3 to TRBJ1-1; D may be TRBD1 (5 bases). Germline V CDR1 and CDR2: SGHNT, YENEEA. Trimming removed 3 bases at V and 4 bases at J, with 12 bases between. This CDR3 comprises 14 residues. The CDR3 loop is CASSFAGPGTEAFF. The DNA for the CDR3 is TGTGCCAGCAGCTTTGCGGGGCCGGGCACTGAAGCTTTCTTT.

This clone was recorded a few times. V usage is TRBV18 and J usage is TRBJ1-4, with 7 bases fitting TRBD1. Germline CDR1 and CDR2: KGHSH and LQKENI. This CDR3 is 14 amino acids long. V shed 4 bases and J 4 bases; nucleotides not matched to a gene: 3. This CDR3 is CASSRQGRNEKLFF. For the CDR3, the DNA is TGTGCCAGCTCACGACAGGGTCGTAATGAAAAACTGTTTTTT.

The J gene is TRBJ2-5, the V gene TRBV7-3; D is perhaps TRBD2 (5 bases). Germline CDR1 reads SGHTA; CDR2 reads FQGTGA. The CDR3 extends over 15 amino acids. Trimming stripped 2 bases from V and 1 base from J, with 11 bases between. Here the CDR3 reads CASSLASAGQETQYF. DNA for the CDR3: TGTGCCAGCAGCTTAGCTTCGGCGGGCCAAGAGACCCAGTACTTC.

V is TRBV7-8 and J is TRBJ2-5; TRBD2 aligns across 9 bases. CDR3 length equals 16 residues. Germline CDR1 is SGHVS and CDR2 is FQNEAQ. The V and J ends lost 4 bases and 5 bases, in that order; junction bases with no gene match: 11. The CDR3 DNA reads as TGTGCCAGCAGCTCGAAAACGGGACTAGCCTGGGAGACCCAGTACTTC. Translating it yields CASSSKTGLAWETQYF.

There are a few counts of this clone. The rearrangement links TRBV21-1 to TRBJ2-1; TRBD2 is taken as the D call from the table, unchecked against the DNA. TRBV21-1 is reported as a pseudogene. CDR3 size: 15 residues. CDR3 region: CASLIGSGDYNEQFF. CDR3 sequence (DNA): TGTGCCAGTCTCATCGGTTCGGGGGACTACAATGAGCAGTTCTTC.

This clone was seen only once. The genes are TRBV4-1 and TRBJ2-7, with D possibly matching TRBD1 (6 bases). Trimming cost V 3 bases and J 2 bases, with 11 bases left between them. The CDR3 length is 14 residues. CDR1 and CDR2 (germline): MGHRA, YSYEKL. The CDR3 nucleotides read TGCGCCAGCAGCCAGGCGGACAGAACCTACGAGCAGTACTTC. This encodes CASSQADRTYEQYF.

This clone turned up a few times. The V call is TRBV27, the J call TRBJ2-1, with 10 bases that match TRBD2. Germline-derived CDR1 and CDR2 are MNHEY and SMNVEV (reference sequence). The CDR3 covers 15 residues. J was trimmed by 6 bases and V by 5 bases; bases with no gene match: 7. The CDR3 region has the DNA TGTGCCAGCAGTGCCAGCGGGGGGGGATTCAATGAGCAGTTCTTC. Its translation: CASSASGGGFNEQFF.

The V call is TRBV6-6, the J call TRBJ2-3; no clear D. V gave up 6 bases and J gave up 0 bases, with 10 bases separating them. Germline-derived CDR1 and CDR2 are MNHNY and SVGAGI (reference sequence). The CDR3 covers 14 residues. The CDR3 region is CASRRITSTDTQYF. The CDR3 nucleotides read TGTGCCAGCAGGAGGATTACTAGCACAGATACGCAGTATTTT.

The chain has TRBV6-1 and TRBJ1-2; D perhaps matches TRBD1 (5 bases). In germline, CDR1 is MNHNS, CDR2 SASEGT. Trimming took off 7 bases at V and 7 bases at J, with 13 bases between the two ends. The CDR3 runs to 12 residues. This CDR3 is CASTETVGGYTF. The CDR3 DNA reads TGTGCCAGCACCGAGACAGTAGGTGGCTACACCTTC.

The CDR3 DNA reads as TGTGCCAGCAGCTTTCCAGGACAGGGCTACACCTTC. Protein product: CASSFPGQGYTF. This chain uses TRBV7-2 with TRBJ1-2; a weak D match, TRBD1 (6 bases). CDR1 is SGHTA and CDR2 is FQGNSA in the germline V gene. Trimming cost V 3 bases and J 8 bases, with 10 bases left between them. The CDR3 length is 12 residues. Based on the CDR3 plus reference TRBV7-2 and TRBJ1-2, the full variable domain is GAGVSQSPSNKVTEKGKDVELRCDPISGHTALYWYRQSLGQGLEFLIYFQGNSAPDKSGLPSDRFSAERTGGSVSTLTIQRTQQEDSAVYLCASSFPGQGYTFGSGTRLTVV.

CDR3 region: CASSSIPGAPDTQYF. Here the CDR3 DNA reads TGTGCCAGCAGTTCTATTCCGGGAGCCCCAGATACGCAGTATTTT. This sequence joins TRBV27 and TRBJ2-3, with D perhaps matching TRBD2 (6 bases). Germline V lookup: CDR1 MNHEY, CDR2 SMNVEV (reference sequence). Trimming removed 4 bases from V and 4 bases from J, with 15 bases in between. This CDR3 is built from 15 residues.

The count of this clone is one. A read error may produce the germline difference seen at one junction end. V gene TRBV7-9 combines with J gene TRBJ2-1; no reliable D call. The length of the CDR3 is 15 residues. CDR1 and CDR2 from the germline V gene are SEHNR and FQNEAQ (reference sequence). The CDR3 nucleotides read TGTTCCAGCACCCACCCCCGAGGTCGTTACAATGAGCAGTTCTTC. It specifies CSSTHPRGRYNEQFF. The variable domain in full, with the rest retrieved from reference TRBV7-9 and TRBJ2-1, is DTGVSQNPRHKITKRGQNVTFRCDPISEHNRLYWYRQTLGQGPEFLTYFQNEAQLEKSRLLSDRFSAERPKGSFSTLEIQRTEQGDSAMYLCSSTHPRGRYNEQFFGPGTRLTVL.

This clone appeared a few times. The genes are TRBV29-1 and TRBJ1-2, with 8 bases aligning to TRBD1. The germline V gene has CDR1 SQVTM and CDR2 ANQGSEA. The CDR3 extends over 10 amino acids. This CDR3 is CSGGDRCYTF. The DNA of the CDR3 is TGCAGTGGGGGGGACAGGTGCTACACCTTC.

V usage is TRBV15 and J usage is TRBJ2-7; D not resolved. The CDR3 runs to 17 residues. Germline loops: CDR1 LNHNV, CDR2 YYDKDF (reference sequence). V was trimmed by 3 bases and J by 5 bases, leaving 23 bases between them. CDR3 amino acids: CATSRLFSRSLLHEQYF. In DNA form, the CDR3 reads TGTGCCACCAGCAGGCTCTTTTCAAGGTCCCTACTACACGAGCAGTACTTC.

The chain couples TRBV30 to TRBJ2-7; 7 bases are a match to TRBD1. This CDR3 spans 15 amino acids. Losses at the gene ends were 1 base for V and 4 bases for J; bases not matched to a gene: 10. Germline assignment: CDR1 GTSNPN and CDR2 SVGIG (reference sequence). CDR3 loop: CAWSEFGQARYEQYF. The CDR3, as DNA: TGTGCCTGGAGTGAATTCGGACAGGCCCGGTACGAGCAGTACTTC.